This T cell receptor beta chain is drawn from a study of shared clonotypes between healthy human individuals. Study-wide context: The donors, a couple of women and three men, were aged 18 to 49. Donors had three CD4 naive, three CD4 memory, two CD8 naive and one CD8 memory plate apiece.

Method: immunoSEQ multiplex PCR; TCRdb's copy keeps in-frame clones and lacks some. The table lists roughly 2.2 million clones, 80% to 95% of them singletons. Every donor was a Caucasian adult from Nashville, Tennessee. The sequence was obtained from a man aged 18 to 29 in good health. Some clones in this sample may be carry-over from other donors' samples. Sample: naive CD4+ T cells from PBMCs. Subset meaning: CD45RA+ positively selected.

The CDR3 here is CASSPRRGADTQYF. DNA for the CDR3: TGTGCCAGCAGCCCCCGACGGGGTGCAGATACGCAGTATTTT. The chain couples TRBV7-3 to TRBJ2-3; weak D call: TRBD2 (5 bases). V gave up 5 bases and J gave up 4 bases, with 13 bases separating them. Germline CDR1 and CDR2: SGHTA and FQGTGA. The CDR3 has 14 residues.